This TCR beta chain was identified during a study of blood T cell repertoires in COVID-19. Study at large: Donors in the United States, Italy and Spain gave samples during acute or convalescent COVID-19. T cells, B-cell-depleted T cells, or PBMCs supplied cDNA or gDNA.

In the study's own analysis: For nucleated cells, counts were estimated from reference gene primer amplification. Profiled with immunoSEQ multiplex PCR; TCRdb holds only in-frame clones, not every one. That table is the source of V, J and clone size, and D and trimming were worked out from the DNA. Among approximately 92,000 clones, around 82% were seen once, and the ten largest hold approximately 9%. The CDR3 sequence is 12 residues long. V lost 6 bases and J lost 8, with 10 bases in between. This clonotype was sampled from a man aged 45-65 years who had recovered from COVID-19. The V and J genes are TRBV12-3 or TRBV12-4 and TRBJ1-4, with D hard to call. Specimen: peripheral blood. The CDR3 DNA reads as TGTGCCAGCAGCTCCTGGGAGGAAAAACTGTTTTTT. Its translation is CASSSWEEKLFF.